This entry concerns a single TCR beta chain. The length of the CDR3 is 13 residues. The V end lost 10 bases, the J end lost 1 base, and 13 bases lay between the germline ends. From germline, CDR1 is SGHVS and CDR2 FQNEAQ. The data originate from a study of cytomegalovirus exposure and HLA in healthy donors. Study overall: Unique TCRs numbering roughly 85 million, obtained from HLA-typed donors, made up an early data release.

PCR involved 60 Vbeta and 13 Jbeta primers. Profiling relied on immunoSEQ multiplex PCR, and the TCRdb table lists in-frame clones only, not all of them. Counted here are 150,000 to 200,000 clones, roughly 87% occurring once; the ten biggest clones make up around 4.3%. This clonotype originated in a man between 50 and 59 years old in good health and CMV-seropositive. The chain links TRBV7-8 to TRBJ1-1; weak D call: TRBD1 (6 bases). Sequences were obtained from PBMCs. The CDR3 DNA is TGTGCCACCCTACAGGGCCGGAACACTGAAGCTTTCTTT. It codes for CATLQGRNTEAFF.